These 21 T cell receptor beta chains originate from one sample sequenced in a study of vaccination and CD4 T cells after COVID-19. The antigens of these receptors remain unknown. Treatment described: roughly ten-day PBMC culture with coronavirus spike peptide pools or control peptides (ViraFEST assay). An Oncomine TCR Beta short-read assay was used to sequence the DNA from cultured CD4+ T cells. Each CDR3 protein gets one entry after TCRdb re-called the PCR reads with MiXCR. The sample has around 21,000 distinct CDR3 sequences; roughly 50% are singletons. Sequencing used CD4+ T cells from blood, cultured in vitro. These receptors were obtained from a human donor who had recovered from COVID-19.

The chain has TRBV20-1 and TRBJ1-5; D not certain. Germline CDR1 and CDR2: DFQATT and SNEGSKA (reference sequence). The length of the CDR3 is 16 residues. The germline V and J ends were trimmed by 0 bases and 0 bases, with 12 bases remaining between them. The CDR3 region has the DNA TGCAGTGCTAGAGATGAGGCAGCTTTTAGCAATCAGCCCCAGCATTTT. It specifies CSARDEAAFSNQPQHF.

The V gene is TRBV7-2, the J gene TRBJ1-1; 9 nucleotides match TRBD1. The CDR3 spans 14 residues. CDR1 is SGHTA, CDR2 FQGNSA, per germline. Trimming removed 4 bases from V and 6 bases from J; junction bases left unmatched: 6. The CDR3 nucleotides read TGTGCCAGCAGCTCGGGGACAGGGAGGCCTGAAGCTTTCTTT. It encodes CASSSGTGRPEAFF.

This clonotype came up a few times. The V and J genes are TRBV6-1 and TRBJ1-1; maybe TRBD1 (6 bases). This CDR3 is 13 amino acids long. Germline values: CDR1 MNHNS, CDR2 SASEGT. V was pared by 6 bases and J by 6 bases, with 14 bases between. The CDR3 DNA follows: TGTGCCAGCAGAACCACACAGGGTGCTGAAGCTTTCTTT. This sequence encodes CASRTTQGAEAFF.

This clonotype was counted a few times. The chain joins TRBV7-2 to TRBJ1-5, with 7 bases lining up with TRBD1. From germline, CDR1 is SGHTA and CDR2 FQGNSA. CDR3 length equals 14 residues. The trim removed 1 base at V and 5 bases at J, leaving 2 bases unmatched. As DNA, the CDR3 is TGTGCCAGCAGCTTAGAACAGGGGTATCAGCCCCAGCATTTT. It codes for CASSLEQGYQPQHF.

V usage is TRBV6-1 and J usage is TRBJ1-5; D not certain. Germline V lookup: CDR1 MNHNS, CDR2 SASEGT. The CDR3 runs 13 residues. V lost 3 bases and J lost 0, with 3 bases in between. The CDR3 sequence: CASSEASNQPQHF. CDR3 DNA: TGTGCCAGCAGTGAGGCTAGCAATCAGCCCCAGCATTTT.

V usage is TRBV10-3 and J usage is TRBJ1-6, with D uncertain. This CDR3 has 15 amino acids. Trimming took 5 bases from V and 1 from J, leaving 9 bases between them. The germline V gene encodes CDR1 ENHRY and CDR2 SYGVKD. The CDR3 loop reads CAISIGVSYNSPLHF. CDR3 sequence (DNA): TGTGCCATCAGTATCGGGGTTTCCTATAATTCACCCCTCCACTTT.

The chain combines TRBV6-1 with TRBJ1-5; D might be TRBD1 (5 bases). Germline CDR1 MNHNS, CDR2 SASEGT. The CDR3 spans 14 residues. Trimming took off 9 bases at V and 1 base at J, with 13 bases between the two ends. The chain's CDR3 is CASISRESNQPQHF. CDR3 coding DNA: TGTGCCAGTATTTCCAGGGAGAGCAATCAGCCCCAGCATTTT.

The gene calls are TRBV6-5 and TRBJ1-5; D not resolved. V was pared by 4 bases and J by 4 bases, with 8 bases between. Germline CDR1 is MNHEY and CDR2 is SVGAGI. The CDR3 is 13 residues long. The CDR3 spells CASSFGMNQPQHF. The CDR3 DNA reads as TGTGCCAGCAGTTTCGGGATGAATCAGCCCCAGCATTTT.

The genes are TRBV12-3 or TRBV12-4 and TRBJ1-2; no firm D call. With 3 bases removed from V and 4 bases from J, the gap between germline ends came to 9 bases. The CDR3 loop spans 13 amino acids. CDR3 loop: CASSLPVFYGYTF. CDR3 DNA: TGTGCCAGCAGTTTGCCGGTTTTCTATGGCTACACCTTC.

A few counts support this clonotype. The DNA for the CDR3 is TGTGCCACCAGTGACGACGGGCAGAACTATGGCTACACCTTC. Its protein product is CATSDDGQNYGYTF. V gene TRBV24-1 combines with J gene TRBJ1-2, with D unclear. The length of the CDR3 is 14 residues. Germline loops: CDR1 KGHDR, CDR2 SFDVKD. V lost 4 bases to trimming and J lost 2 bases, with 10 bases between them.

This chain links TRBV20-1 with TRBJ2-5; D not resolved. Trimming removed 6 bases at V and 4 bases at J, with 9 bases between. The CDR3 has 11 amino acids. The germline gives CDR1 DFQATT, CDR2 SNEGSKA (reference sequence). CDR3 nucleotide sequence: TGCAGTGCCCATATGGGAGAGACCCAGTACTTC. Its protein product is CSAHMGETQYF.

The chain has TRBV1 and TRBJ1-5; the D segment call TRBD1 is taken from the table without a DNA check. TRBV1 is a known pseudogene. This CDR3 region has 18 residues. In DNA, the CDR3 is TGCACCAGCCTCCTCAGGGTCGGAGAGAGATATAGCAATCAGCCCCAGCATTTT. Protein product: CTSLLRVGERYSNQPQHF.

The V gene is TRBV7-2, the J gene TRBJ2-7; D is undetermined. This CDR3 spans 16 amino acids. The germline V gene encodes CDR1 SGHTA and CDR2 FQGNSA. Trimming removed 2 bases from V and 6 bases from J, with 20 bases in between. CDR3 amino acids: CASSLFGIGVASEQYF. The CDR3 DNA reads TGTGCCAGCAGCTTATTTGGGATTGGAGTAGCTAGCGAGCAGTACTTC.

CDR3 sequence reads: CASSSRGDRTSQETQYF. CDR3 nucleotide sequence: TGTGCCAGCAGCTCACGTGGGGACAGGACCTCCCAAGAGACCCAGTACTTC. The chain uses TRBV11-3 and TRBJ2-5, with 8 bases aligning to TRBD1. CDR3 length: 17 residues. Germline CDR1 SGHNT, CDR2 YENEEA. V was pared by 4 bases and J by 1 base, with 11 bases of the junction left unmatched.

The V call is TRBV11-3, the J call TRBJ2-1; TRBD1 or TRBD2 may be the D gene (5 bases each). The CDR3 consists of 12 residues. Trimming stripped 0 bases from V and 10 bases from J, with 7 bases between. Germline V gene data show CDR1 as SGHNT and CDR2 as YENEEA. Here the CDR3 reads CASSLDEGEQFF. The CDR3 DNA follows: TGTGCCAGCAGCTTAGACGAGGGGGAGCAGTTCTTC.

CDR3 sequence: CASSPSRYENIQYF. The CDR3 coding sequence is TGTGCCAGTAGTCCAAGCCGGTACGAAAACATTCAGTACTTC. V and J are TRBV19 and TRBJ2-4; no reliable D call. The V end lost 5 bases, the J end lost 5 bases, and 13 bases lay between the germline ends. This CDR3 spans 14 amino acids. Germline CDR1 is LNHDA and CDR2 is SQIVND (reference sequence).

This clonotype was counted only a few times. The J gene is TRBJ1-2, the V gene TRBV20-1, with D perhaps matching TRBD1 (5 bases). Germline V gene lookup returns CDR1 DFQATT and CDR2 SNEGSKA (reference sequence). The CDR3 runs 11 residues. Between the trimmed V and J ends, which lost 4 bases and 6 bases, there was a span of 9 bases. Here the CDR3 reads CSATKGHGYTF. The DNA of the CDR3 is TGCAGTGCTACTAAGGGGCATGGCTACACCTTC.

This clonotype appeared once. The V gene is TRBV20-1, the J gene TRBJ2-1, with 11 bases aligning to TRBD2. Looked up from germline, CDR1 is DFQATT and CDR2 is SNEGSKA (reference sequence). V lost 6 bases to trimming and J lost 5 bases; unmatched junction nucleotides: 6. The CDR3 loop spans 14 amino acids. CDR3 in amino acids: CSAGLAARDNEQFF. CDR3 sequence (DNA): TGCAGTGCGGGACTAGCGGCTCGCGACAATGAGCAGTTCTTC.

In DNA form, the CDR3 reads TGTGCCAGCACGCTCGTTAACACCATATATTTT. Translation gives CASTLVNTIYF. This chain uses TRBV7-9 with TRBJ1-3; D gene ambiguous. The CDR3 is made up of 11 amino acids. In germline, CDR1 is SEHNR, CDR2 FQNEAQ (reference sequence). V was trimmed by 7 bases and J by 7 bases, leaving 8 bases between them. The complete variable domain, with remaining parts taken from reference TRBV7-9 and TRBJ1-3, reads DTGVSQNPRHKITKRGQNVTFRCDPISEHNRLYWYRQTLGQGPEFLTYFQNEAQLEKSRLLSDRFSAERPKGSFSTLEIQRTEQGDSAMYLCASTLVNTIYFGEGSWLTVV.

In DNA form, the CDR3 reads TGTGCCAGTTCCCCACCGGGACTAGCGGGGGTGGGGGATACGCAGTATTTT. Residues: CASSPPGLAGVGDTQYF. The gene calls are TRBV6-1 and TRBJ2-3, with TRBD2 matching 14 bases. The trim removed 9 bases at V and 6 bases at J, leaving 14 bases unmatched. Germline assignment: CDR1 MNHNS and CDR2 SASEGT. This CDR3 is built from 17 residues.

This clonotype appeared a few times. The chain recombines TRBV6-5 with TRBJ2-1; 7 bases fit TRBD2. V gave up 0 bases and J gave up 3 bases; unmatched junction bases: 5. Looked up from germline, CDR1 is MNHEY and CDR2 is SVGAGI. The CDR3 runs to 16 residues. DNA for the CDR3: TGTGCCAGCAGTTACTCAAGCGAGCGGGGCTACAATGAGCAGTTCTTC. It encodes CASSYSSERGYNEQFF.